This TCR beta chain was documented in a study of blood T cell repertoires in COVID-19. About the study: The United States, Italy and Spain provided the acute and convalescent COVID-19 samples. From T cells, B-cell-depleted T cells, or PBMCs came the material, which was cDNA or gDNA.

Original data processing: Estimation of nucleated cell counts relied on the amplification of reference gene primers. Clones were sequenced by immunoSEQ multiplex PCR, and TCRdb holds only the in-frame ones, with some missing. V and J calls and clone size follow that table, whereas D and trimming were derived from the DNA. The sample shows some 360,000 clones, about 90% of them seen only once. In germline, CDR1 is SGHKS, CDR2 YYEKEE (reference sequence). The CDR3 extends over 13 amino acids. V was cut by 3 bases and J by 5 bases, with 9 bases left in between. This clone has at least ten counts. Cohort assignment relied on participant-reported clinical history.

The sequenced material came from PBMCs or T cells enriched from blood (not recorded which). The rearrangement uses TRBV5-5 and TRBJ1-5; tentatively, D is TRBD1 (5 bases). The TCR sequence derives from a woman in her twenties or thirties who had been exposed to COVID-19. The CDR3 here is CASSWGGHQPQHF. The CDR3 coding sequence is TGTGCCAGCAGCTGGGGGGGTCATCAGCCCCAGCATTTT. The full variable domain, in which reference TRBV5-5 and TRBJ1-5 provide the parts outside the CDR3, is DAGVTQSPTHLIKTRGQQVTLRCSPISGHKSVSWYQQVLGQGPQFIFQYYEKEERGRGNFPDRFSARQFPNYSSELNVNALLLGDSALYLCASSWGGHQPQHFGDGTRLSIL.